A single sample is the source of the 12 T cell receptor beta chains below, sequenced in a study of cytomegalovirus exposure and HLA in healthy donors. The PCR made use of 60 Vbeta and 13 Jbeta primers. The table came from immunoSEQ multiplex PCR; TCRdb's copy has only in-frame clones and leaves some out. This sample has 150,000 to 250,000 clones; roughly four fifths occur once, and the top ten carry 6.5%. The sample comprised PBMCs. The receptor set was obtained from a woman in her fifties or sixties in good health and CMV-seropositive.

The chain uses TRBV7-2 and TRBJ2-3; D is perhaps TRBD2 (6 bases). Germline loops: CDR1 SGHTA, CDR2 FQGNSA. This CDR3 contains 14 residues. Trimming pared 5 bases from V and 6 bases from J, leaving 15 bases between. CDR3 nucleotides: TGTGCCAGCAGCCGGGAGTCTGGGCGTGATACGCAGTATTTT. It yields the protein CASSRESGRDTQYF.

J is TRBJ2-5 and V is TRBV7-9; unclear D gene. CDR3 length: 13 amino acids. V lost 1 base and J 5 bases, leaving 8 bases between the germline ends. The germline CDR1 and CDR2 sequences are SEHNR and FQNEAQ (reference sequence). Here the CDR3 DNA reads TGTGCCAGCAGCTTAGAAGTGCGGGAGACCCAGTACTTC. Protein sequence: CASSLEVRETQYF.

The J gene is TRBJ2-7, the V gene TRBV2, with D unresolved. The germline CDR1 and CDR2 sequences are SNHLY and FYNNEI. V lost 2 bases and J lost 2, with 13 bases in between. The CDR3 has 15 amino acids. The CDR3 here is CASSESNSLAYEQYF. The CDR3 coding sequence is TGTGCCAGCAGTGAAAGTAACAGCCTTGCCTACGAGCAGTACTTC.

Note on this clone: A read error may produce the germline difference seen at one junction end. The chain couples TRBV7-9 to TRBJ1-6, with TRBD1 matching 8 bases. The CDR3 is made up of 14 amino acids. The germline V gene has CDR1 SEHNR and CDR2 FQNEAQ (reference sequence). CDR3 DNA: TGTTCCAGCAGCTTACAGGGGGGCGGATCACCCCTCCACTTT. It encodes CSSSLQGGGSPLHF. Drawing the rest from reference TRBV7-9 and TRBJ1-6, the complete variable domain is DTGVSQNPRHKITKRGQNVTFRCDPISEHNRLYWYRQTLGQGPEFLTYFQNEAQLEKSRLLSDRFSAERPKGSFSTLEIQRTEQGDSAMYLCSSSLQGGGSPLHFGNGTRLTVT.

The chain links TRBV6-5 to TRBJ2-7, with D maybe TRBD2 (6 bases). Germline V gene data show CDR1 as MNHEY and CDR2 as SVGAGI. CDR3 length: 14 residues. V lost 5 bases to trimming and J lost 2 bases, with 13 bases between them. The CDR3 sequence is CASSRGGATYEQYF. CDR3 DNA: TGTGCCAGCAGTCGCGGCGGGGCCACCTACGAGCAGTACTTC.

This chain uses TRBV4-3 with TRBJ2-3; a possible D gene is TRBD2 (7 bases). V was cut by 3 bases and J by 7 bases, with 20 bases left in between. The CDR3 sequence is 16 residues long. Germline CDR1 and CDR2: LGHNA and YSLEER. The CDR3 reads CASSQRGGERPHTQYF. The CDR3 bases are TGCGCCAGCAGCCAGAGGGGGGGGGAAAGGCCCCATACGCAGTATTTT.

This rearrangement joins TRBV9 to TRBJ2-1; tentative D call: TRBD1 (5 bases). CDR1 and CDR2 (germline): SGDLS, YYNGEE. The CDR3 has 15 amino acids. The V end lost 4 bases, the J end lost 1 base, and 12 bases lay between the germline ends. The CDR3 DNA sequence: TGTGCCAGCAGCACGACGACAGCTTCCTACAATGAGCAGTTCTTC. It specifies CASSTTTASYNEQFF.

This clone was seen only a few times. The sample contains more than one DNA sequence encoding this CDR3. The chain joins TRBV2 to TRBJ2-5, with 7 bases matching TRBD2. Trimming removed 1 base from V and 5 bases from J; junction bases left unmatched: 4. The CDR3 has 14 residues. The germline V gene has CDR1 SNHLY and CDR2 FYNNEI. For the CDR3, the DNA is TGTGCCAGCAGTGAAGGCCGGGGAGGGGAGACCCAGTACTTC. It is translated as CASSEGRGGETQYF.

CDR3 nucleotides: TGTGCCAGCAGCCCTACCCAGGGGAGCTCCTACAATGAGCAGTTCTTC. Translated: CASSPTQGSSYNEQFF. The V gene is TRBV11-3, the J gene TRBJ2-1, with D possibly matching TRBD1 (6 bases). V lost 5 bases to trimming and J lost 0 bases, with 14 bases between them. The CDR3 totals 16 residues. Germline CDR1 reads SGHNT; CDR2 reads YENEEA.

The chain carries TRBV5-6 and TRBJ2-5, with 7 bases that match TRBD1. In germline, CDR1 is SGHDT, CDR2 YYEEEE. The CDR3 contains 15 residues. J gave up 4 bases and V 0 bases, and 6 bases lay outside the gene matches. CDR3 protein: CASSLGQGRGETQYF. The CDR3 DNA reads TGTGCCAGCAGCTTGGGACAGGGAAGGGGAGAGACCCAGTACTTC. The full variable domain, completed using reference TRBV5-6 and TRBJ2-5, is DAGVTQSPTHLIKTRGQQVTLRCSPKSGHDTVSWYQQALGQGPQFIFQYYEEEERQRGNFPDRFSGHQFPNYSSELNVNALLLGDSALYLCASSLGQGRGETQYFGPGTRLLVL.

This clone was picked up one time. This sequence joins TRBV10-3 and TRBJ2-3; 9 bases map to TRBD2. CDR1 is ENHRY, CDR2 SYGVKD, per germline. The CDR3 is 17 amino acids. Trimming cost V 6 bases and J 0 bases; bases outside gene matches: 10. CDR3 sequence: CAISVGGTSLSTDTQYF. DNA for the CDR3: TGTGCCATCAGCGTAGGCGGGACTAGCCTTAGCACAGATACGCAGTATTTT.

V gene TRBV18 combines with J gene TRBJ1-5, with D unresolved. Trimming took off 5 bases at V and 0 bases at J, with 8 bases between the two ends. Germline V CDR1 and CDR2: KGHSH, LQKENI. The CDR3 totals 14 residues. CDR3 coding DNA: TGTGCCAGCTCAGAGAATTCTAGCAATCAGCCCCAGCATTTT. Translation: CASSENSSNQPQHF.